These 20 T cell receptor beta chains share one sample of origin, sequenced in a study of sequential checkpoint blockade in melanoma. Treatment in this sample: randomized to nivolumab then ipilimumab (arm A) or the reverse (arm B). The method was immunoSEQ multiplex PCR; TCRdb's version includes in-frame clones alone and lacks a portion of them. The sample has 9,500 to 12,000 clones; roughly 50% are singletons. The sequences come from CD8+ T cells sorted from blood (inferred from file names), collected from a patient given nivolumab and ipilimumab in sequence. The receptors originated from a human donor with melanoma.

CDR3 protein: CASSTRDRPAYEQYF. In DNA, the CDR3 is TGTGCCAGCAGCACCCGGGACAGGCCCGCCTACGAGCAGTACTTC. The rearrangement links TRBV7-9 to TRBJ2-7, with 8 positions matching TRBD1. CDR3 length equals 15 residues. Looked up from germline, CDR1 is SEHNR and CDR2 is FQNEAQ (reference sequence). Germline trimming cut 5 bases from V and 2 bases from J; bases unmatched to any gene: 8.

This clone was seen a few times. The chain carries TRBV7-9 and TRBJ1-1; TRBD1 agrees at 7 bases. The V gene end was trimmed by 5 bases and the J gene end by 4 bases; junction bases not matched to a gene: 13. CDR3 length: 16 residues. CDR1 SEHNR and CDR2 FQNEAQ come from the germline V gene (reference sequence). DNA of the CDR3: TGTGCCAGCAGCGACAGACAGGGTCCACGGAGCACTGAAGCTTTCTTT. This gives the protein CASSDRQGPRSTEAFF.

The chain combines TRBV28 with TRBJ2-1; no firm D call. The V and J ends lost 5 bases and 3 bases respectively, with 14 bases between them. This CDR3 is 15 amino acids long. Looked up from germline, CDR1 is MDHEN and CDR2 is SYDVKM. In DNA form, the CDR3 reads TGTGCCAGCAGTGGCAGCACAGAAATCTACAATGAGCAGTTCTTC. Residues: CASSGSTEIYNEQFF.

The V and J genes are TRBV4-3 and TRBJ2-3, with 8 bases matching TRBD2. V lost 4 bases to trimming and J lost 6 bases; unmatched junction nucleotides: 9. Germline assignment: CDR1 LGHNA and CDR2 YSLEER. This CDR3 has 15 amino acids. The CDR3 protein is CASSPYTSGEDTQYF. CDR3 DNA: TGCGCCAGCAGCCCTTATACTAGCGGAGAGGATACGCAGTATTTT.

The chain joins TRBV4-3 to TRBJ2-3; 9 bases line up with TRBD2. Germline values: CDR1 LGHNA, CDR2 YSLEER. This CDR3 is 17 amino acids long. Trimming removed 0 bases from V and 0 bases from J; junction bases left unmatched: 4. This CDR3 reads CASSQEVAGASTDTQYF. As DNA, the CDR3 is TGCGCCAGCAGCCAAGAGGTAGCGGGAGCCAGCACAGATACGCAGTATTTT.

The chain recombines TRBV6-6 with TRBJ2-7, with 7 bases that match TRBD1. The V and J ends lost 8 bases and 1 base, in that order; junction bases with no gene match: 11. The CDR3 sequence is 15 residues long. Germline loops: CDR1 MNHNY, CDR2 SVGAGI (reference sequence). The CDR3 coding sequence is TGTGCCAGCTATTCAGACAGGGCCAATTCCTACGAGCAGTACTTC. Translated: CASYSDRANSYEQYF.

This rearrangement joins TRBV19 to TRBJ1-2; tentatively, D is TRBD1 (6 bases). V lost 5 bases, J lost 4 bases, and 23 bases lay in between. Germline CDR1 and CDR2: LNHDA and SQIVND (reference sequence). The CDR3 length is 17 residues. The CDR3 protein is CASSGHRDTGWIYGYTF. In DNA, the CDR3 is TGTGCCAGTAGTGGACACCGGGACACAGGGTGGATCTATGGCTACACCTTC.

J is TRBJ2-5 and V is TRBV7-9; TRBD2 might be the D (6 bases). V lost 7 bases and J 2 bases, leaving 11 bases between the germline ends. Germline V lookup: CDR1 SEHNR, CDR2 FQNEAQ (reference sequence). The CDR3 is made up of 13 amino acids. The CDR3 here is CASTRTIQETQYF. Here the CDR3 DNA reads TGTGCCAGCACCCGGACTATTCAAGAGACCCAGTACTTC.

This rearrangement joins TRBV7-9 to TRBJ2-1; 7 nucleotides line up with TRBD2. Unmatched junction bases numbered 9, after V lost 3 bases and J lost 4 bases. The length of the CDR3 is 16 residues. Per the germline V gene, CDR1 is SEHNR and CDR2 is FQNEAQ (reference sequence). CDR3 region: CASSFDIASGYNEQFF. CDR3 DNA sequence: TGTGCCAGCAGCTTTGATATCGCTAGCGGTTACAATGAGCAGTTCTTC.

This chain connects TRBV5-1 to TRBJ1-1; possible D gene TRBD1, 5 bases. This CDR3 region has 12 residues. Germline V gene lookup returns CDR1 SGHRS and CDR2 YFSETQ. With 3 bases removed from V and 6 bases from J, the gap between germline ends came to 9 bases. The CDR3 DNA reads TGCGCCAGCAGCTCAGGGTCCCCTGAAGCTTTCTTT. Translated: CASSSGSPEAFF.

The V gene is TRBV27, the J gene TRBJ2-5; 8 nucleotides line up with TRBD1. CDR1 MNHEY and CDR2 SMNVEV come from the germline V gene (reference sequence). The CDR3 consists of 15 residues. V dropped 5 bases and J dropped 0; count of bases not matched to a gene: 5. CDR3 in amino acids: CASSPWTGYQETQYF. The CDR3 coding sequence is TGTGCCAGCAGTCCGTGGACAGGGTACCAAGAGACCCAGTACTTC.

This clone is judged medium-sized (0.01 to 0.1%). The DNA of the CDR3 is TGTGCCAGCAGCTTAGAAGGGGATCTCGGTAGGTACGAGCAGTACTTC. Its translation: CASSLEGDLGRYEQYF. V usage is TRBV7-2 and J usage is TRBJ2-7, with TRBD1 as a possible D gene (5 bases). Germline CDR1 reads SGHTA; CDR2 reads FQGNSA. The length of the CDR3 is 16 residues. V dropped 1 base and J dropped 4 bases, with 17 bases sitting between them.

The CDR3 region has the DNA TGCGCCAGCAGCCAAGACTTGGACACCAATGAGCAGTTCTTC. It yields the protein CASSQDLDTNEQFF. The rearrangement uses TRBV4-3 and TRBJ2-1; D might be TRBD1 (5 bases). V gave up 0 bases and J gave up 6 bases, with 9 bases separating them. The CDR3 length is 14 residues. The germline V gene has CDR1 LGHNA and CDR2 YSLEER.

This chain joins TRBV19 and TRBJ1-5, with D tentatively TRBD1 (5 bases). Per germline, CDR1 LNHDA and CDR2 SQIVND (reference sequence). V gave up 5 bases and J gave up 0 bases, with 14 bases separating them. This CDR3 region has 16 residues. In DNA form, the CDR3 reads TGTGCCAGTAGTTACCTAGGGGATTATAGCAATCAGCCCCAGCATTTT. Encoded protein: CASSYLGDYSNQPQHF.

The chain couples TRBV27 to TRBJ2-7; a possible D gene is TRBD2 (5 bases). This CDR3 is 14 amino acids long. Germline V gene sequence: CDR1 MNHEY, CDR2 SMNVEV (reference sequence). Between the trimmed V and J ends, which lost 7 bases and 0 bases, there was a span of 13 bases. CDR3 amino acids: CASKSSAPSYEQYF. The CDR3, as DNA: TGTGCCAGCAAAAGTAGCGCTCCCTCCTACGAGCAGTACTTC.

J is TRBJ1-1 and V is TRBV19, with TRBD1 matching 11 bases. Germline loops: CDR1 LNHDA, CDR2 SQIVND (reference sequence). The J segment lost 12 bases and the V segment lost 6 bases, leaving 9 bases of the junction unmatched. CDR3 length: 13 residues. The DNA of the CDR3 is TGTGCCAGTAGGCGGACAGGGGGCACTGTTTCTTTCTTT. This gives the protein CASRRTGGTVSFF.

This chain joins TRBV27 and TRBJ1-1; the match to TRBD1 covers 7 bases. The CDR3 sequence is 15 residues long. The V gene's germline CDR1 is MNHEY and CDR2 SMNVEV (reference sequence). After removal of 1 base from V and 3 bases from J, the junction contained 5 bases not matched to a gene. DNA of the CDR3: TGTGCCAGCAGTTTATTGTCAGGGGGATACACTGAAGCTTTCTTT. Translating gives CASSLLSGGYTEAFF.

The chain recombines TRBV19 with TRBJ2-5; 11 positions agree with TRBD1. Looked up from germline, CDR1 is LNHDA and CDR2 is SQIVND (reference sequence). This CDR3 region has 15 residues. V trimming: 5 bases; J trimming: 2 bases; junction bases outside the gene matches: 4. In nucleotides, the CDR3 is TGTGCCAGTAGTCCCGGACAGGGGGCACAAGAGACCCAGTACTTC. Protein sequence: CASSPGQGAQETQYF.

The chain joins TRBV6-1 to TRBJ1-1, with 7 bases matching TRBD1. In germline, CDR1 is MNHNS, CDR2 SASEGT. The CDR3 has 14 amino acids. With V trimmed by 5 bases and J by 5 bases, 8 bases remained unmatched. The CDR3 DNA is TGTGCCAGCAGTCAGACAGGGTCGAAAACTGAAGCTTTCTTT. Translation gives CASSQTGSKTEAFF.

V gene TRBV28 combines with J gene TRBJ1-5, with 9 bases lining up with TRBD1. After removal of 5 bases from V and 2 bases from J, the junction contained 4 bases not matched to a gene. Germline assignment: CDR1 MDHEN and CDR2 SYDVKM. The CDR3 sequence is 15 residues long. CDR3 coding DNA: TGTGCCAGCAGTGTACAGGGGGCGGGCAATCAGCCCCAGCATTTT. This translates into CASSVQGAGNQPQHF.